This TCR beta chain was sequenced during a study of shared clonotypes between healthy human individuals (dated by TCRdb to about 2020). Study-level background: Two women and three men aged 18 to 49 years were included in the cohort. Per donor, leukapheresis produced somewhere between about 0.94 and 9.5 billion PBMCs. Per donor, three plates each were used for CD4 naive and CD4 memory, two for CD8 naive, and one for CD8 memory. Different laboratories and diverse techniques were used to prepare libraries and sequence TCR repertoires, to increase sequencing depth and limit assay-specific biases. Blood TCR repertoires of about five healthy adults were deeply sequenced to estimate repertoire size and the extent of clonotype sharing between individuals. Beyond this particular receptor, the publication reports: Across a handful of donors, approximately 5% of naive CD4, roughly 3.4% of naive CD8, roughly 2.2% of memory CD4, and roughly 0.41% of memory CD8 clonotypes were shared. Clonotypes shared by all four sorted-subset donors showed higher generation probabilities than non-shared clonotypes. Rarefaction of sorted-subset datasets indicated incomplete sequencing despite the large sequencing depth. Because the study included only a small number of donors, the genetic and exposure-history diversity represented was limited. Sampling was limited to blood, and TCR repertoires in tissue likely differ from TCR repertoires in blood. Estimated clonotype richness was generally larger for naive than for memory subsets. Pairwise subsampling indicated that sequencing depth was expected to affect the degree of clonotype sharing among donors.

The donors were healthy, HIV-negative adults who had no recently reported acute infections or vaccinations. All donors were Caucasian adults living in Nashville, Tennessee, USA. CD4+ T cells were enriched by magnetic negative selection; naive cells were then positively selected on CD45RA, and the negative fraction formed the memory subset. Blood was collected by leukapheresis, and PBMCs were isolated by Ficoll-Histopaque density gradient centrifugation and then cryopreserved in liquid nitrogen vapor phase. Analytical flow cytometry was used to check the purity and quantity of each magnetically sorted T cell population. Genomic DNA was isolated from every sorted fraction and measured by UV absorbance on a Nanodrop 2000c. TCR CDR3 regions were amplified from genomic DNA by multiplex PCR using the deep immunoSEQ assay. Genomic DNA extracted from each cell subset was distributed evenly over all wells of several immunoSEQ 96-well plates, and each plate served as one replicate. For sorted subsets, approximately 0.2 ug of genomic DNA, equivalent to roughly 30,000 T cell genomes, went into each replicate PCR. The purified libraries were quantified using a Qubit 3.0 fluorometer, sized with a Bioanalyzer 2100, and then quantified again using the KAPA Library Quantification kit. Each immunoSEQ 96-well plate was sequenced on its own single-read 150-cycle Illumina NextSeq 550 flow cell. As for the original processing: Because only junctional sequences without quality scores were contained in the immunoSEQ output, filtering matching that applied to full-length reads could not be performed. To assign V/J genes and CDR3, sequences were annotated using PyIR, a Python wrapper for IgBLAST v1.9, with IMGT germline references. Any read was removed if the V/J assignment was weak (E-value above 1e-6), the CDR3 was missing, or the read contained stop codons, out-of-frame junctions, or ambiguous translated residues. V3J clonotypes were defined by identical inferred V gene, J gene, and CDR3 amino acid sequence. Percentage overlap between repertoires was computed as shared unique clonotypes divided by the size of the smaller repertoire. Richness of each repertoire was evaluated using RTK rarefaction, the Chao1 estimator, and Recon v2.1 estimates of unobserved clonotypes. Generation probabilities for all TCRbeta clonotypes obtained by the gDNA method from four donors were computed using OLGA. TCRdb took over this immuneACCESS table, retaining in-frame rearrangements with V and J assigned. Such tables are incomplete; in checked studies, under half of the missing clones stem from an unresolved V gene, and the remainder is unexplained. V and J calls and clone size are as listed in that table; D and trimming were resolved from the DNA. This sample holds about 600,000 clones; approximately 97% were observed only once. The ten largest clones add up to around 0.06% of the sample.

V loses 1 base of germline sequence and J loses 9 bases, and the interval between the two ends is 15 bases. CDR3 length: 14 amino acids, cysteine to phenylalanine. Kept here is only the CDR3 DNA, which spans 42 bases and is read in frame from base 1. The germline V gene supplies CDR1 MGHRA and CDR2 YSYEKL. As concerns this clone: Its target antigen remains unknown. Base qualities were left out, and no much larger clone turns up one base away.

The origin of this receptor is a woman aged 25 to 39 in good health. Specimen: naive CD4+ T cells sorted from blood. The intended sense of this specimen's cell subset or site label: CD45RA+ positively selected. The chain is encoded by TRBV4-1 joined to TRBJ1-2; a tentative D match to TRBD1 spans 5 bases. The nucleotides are TGCGCCAGCAGCCAAGGGGGACCGAGCATGAGCTACACCTTC. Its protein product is CASSQGGPSMSYTF.